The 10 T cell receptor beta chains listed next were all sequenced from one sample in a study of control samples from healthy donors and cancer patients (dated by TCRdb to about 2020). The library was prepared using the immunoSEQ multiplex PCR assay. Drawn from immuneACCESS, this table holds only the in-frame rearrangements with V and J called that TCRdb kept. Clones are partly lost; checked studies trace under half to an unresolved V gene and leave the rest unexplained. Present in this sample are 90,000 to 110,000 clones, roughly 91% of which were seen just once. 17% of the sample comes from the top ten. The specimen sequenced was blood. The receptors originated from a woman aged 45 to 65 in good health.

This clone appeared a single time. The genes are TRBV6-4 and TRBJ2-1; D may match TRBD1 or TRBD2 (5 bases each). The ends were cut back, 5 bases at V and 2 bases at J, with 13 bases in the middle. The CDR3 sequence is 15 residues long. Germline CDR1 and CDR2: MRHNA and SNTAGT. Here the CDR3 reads CASSKGDEAYNEQFF. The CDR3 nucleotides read TGTGCCAGCAGTAAAGGGGACGAGGCCTACAATGAGCAGTTCTTC.

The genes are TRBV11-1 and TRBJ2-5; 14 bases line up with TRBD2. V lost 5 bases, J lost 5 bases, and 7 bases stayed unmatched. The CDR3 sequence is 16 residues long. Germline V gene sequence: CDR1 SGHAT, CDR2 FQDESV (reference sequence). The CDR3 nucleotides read TGTGCCAGCAGCACCACCGGACTAGCGGGAGGTGAGACCCAGTACTTC. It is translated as CASSTTGLAGGETQYF.

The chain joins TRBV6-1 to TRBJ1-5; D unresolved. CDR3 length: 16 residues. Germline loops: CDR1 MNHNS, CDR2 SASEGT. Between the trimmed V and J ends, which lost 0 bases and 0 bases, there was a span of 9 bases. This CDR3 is CASSEARFDSNQPQHF. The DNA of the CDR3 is TGTGCCAGCAGTGAAGCCCGGTTTGATAGCAATCAGCCCCAGCATTTT.

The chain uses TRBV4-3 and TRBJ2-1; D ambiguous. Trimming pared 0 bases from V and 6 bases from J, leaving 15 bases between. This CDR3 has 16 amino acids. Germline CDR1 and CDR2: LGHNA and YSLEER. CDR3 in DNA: TGCGCCAGCAGCCAAGAACCCCTCCGAAGTCTCAATGAGCAGTTCTTC. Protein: CASSQEPLRSLNEQFF.

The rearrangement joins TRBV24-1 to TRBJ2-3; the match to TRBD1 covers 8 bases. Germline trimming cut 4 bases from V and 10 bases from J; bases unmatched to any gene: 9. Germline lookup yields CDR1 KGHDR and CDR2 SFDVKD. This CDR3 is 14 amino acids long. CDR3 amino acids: CATSEGGRGRAQYF. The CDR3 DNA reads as TGTGCCACCAGTGAAGGCGGCAGGGGGCGCGCGCAGTATTTT.

The CDR3 here is CASIKITYEQYF. DNA of the CDR3: TGTGCCAGCATCAAAATTACCTACGAGCAGTACTTC. The J gene is TRBJ2-7, the V gene TRBV2, with D unclear. Germline lookup yields CDR1 SNHLY and CDR2 FYNNEI. This CDR3 has 12 amino acids. V dropped 7 bases and J dropped 2 bases, with 9 bases sitting between them.

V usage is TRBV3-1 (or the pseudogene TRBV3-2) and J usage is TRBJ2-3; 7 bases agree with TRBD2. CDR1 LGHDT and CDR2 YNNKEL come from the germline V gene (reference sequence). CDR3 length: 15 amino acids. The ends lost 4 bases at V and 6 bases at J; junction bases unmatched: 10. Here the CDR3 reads CASSPSGHIGDTQYF. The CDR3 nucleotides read TGTGCCAGCAGCCCTAGCGGTCATATAGGGGATACGCAGTATTTT.

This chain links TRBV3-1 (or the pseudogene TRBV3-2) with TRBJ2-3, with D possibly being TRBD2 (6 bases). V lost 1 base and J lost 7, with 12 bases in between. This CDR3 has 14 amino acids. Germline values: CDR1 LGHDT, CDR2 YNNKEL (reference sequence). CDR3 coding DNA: TGTGCCAGCAGCCAAGGGAGAACTAGCCATACGCAGTATTTT. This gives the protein CASSQGRTSHTQYF.

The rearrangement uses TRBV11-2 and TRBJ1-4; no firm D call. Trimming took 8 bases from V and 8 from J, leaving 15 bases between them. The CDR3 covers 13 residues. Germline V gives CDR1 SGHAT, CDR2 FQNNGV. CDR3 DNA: TGTGCCAGCGCGACGGGTTTGCAGGAAAAACTGTTTTTT. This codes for CASATGLQEKLFF.

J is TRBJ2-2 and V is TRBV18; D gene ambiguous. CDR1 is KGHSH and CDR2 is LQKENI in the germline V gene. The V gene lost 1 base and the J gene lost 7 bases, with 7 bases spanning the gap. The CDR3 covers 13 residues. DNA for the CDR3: TGTGCCAGCTCACCACAGGGTTTCGGGGAGCTGTTTTTT. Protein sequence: CASSPQGFGELFF.